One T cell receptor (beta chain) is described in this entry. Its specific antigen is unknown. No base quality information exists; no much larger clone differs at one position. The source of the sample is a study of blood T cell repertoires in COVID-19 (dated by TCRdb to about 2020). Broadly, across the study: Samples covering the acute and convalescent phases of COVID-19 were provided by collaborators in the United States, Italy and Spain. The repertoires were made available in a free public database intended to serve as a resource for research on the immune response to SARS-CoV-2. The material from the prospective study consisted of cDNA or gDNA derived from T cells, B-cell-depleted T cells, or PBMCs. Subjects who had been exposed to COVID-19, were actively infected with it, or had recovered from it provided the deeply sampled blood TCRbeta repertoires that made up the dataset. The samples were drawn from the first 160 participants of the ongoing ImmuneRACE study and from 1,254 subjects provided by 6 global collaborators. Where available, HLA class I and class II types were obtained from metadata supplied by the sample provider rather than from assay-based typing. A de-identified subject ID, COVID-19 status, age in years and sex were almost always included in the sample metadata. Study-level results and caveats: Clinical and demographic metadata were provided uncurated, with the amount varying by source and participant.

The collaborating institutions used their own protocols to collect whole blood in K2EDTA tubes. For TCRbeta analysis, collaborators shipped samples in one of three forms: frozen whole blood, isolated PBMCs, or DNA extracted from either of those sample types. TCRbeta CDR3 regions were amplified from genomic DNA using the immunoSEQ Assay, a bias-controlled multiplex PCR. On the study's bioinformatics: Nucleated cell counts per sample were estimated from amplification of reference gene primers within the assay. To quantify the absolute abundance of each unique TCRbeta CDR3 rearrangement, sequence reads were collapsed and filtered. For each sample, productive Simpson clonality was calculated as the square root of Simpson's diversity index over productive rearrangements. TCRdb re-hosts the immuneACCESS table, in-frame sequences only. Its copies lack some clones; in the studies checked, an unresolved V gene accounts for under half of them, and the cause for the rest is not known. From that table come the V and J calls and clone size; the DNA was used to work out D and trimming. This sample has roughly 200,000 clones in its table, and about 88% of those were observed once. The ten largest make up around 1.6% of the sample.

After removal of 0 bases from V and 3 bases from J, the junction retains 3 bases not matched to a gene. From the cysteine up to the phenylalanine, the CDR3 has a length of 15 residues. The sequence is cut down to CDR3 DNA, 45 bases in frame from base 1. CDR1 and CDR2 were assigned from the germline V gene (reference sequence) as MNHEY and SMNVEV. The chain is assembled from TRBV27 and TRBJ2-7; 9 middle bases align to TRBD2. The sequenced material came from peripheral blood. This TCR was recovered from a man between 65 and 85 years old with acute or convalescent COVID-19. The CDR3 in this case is CASSLSAGGSYEQYF. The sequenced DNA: TGTGCCAGCAGTTTATCGGCGGGAGGGAGCTACGAGCAGTACTTC.